The 24 T cell receptor beta chains below come from one sample, sequenced in a study of T-cell memory formation after mild COVID-19. TCRdb passed the 5' RACE reads through MiXCR, listing each CDR3 protein once. Of 470,000 or so distinct CDR3 sequences listed, 20% are singletons. Sequencing used PBMCs or a T cell subset sorted from them (not recorded which). These receptors were obtained from an adult woman who had mild COVID-19 (a few samples of this study predate the infection). Cell type and time point are not known.

This clonotype has just a few counts. V is TRBV30 and J is TRBJ1-5; possible D gene TRBD1, 6 bases. The CDR3 spans 14 residues. The germline V and J ends were trimmed by 0 bases and 3 bases, with 9 bases remaining between them. The germline CDR1 and CDR2 sequences are GTSNPN and SVGIG (reference sequence). For the CDR3, the DNA is TGTGCCTGGAGTGTTTGGGACACCAATCAGCCCCAGCATTTT. Residues: CAWSVWDTNQPQHF.

V usage is TRBV3-1 and J usage is TRBJ2-5; 13 bases align to TRBD2. The J segment lost 5 bases and the V segment lost 3 bases, leaving 9 bases of the junction unmatched. This CDR3 contains 17 residues. Germline CDR1 is LGHDT and CDR2 is YNNKEL (reference sequence). For the CDR3, the DNA is TGTGCCAGCAGCCATCGCCAGGGACTAGCGGGGATCGAGACCCAGTACTTC. Its protein product is CASSHRQGLAGIETQYF.

The rearrangement uses TRBV12-3 or TRBV12-4 and TRBJ2-5, with no clear D. Deletions cut 6 bases from V and 5 bases from J, with 16 bases between. The CDR3 is 14 amino acids. CDR3 sequence: CASSSGPLVETQYF. In DNA, the CDR3 is TGTGCCAGCAGCTCCGGGCCTCTGGTGGAGACCCAGTACTTC.

This clonotype was counted between two and nine times. The J gene is TRBJ2-4, the V gene TRBV11-2; 16 nucleotides agree with TRBD2. The CDR3 is made up of 18 amino acids. The V gene's germline CDR1 is SGHAT and CDR2 FQNNGV. J lost 7 bases, V lost 4 bases, and 10 bases had no gene match. CDR3 DNA sequence: TGTGCCAGCAGCTCACCGGGACTAGCGGGAGGGCTAACCAACATTCAGTACTTC. Translation: CASSSPGLAGGLTNIQYF.

This clonotype was seen only once. V usage is TRBV20-1 and J usage is TRBJ2-1; 7 bases line up with TRBD2. Germline V gives CDR1 DFQATT, CDR2 SNEGSKA (reference sequence). There are 16 residues in the CDR3. Trimming at V came to 1 base and at J to 2 bases, leaving 8 bases not matched to a gene. DNA of the CDR3: TGCAGTGCTAGAGGAACCGGGACTACCACCTACAATGAGCAGTTCTTC. Residues: CSARGTGTTTYNEQFF.

The chain uses TRBV24-1 and TRBJ2-7; tentative D call: TRBD1 (5 bases). CDR1 is KGHDR and CDR2 is SFDVKD in the germline V gene. The CDR3 is made up of 13 amino acids. V was clipped by 0 bases and J by 6 bases, with 8 bases between them. CDR3 amino acids: CATSDLKGLEQYF. The CDR3 nucleotides are TGTGCCACCAGTGATTTGAAGGGGCTCGAGCAGTACTTC.

The chain uses TRBV24-1 and TRBJ2-1; 9 nucleotides align to TRBD2. Germline CDR1 KGHDR, CDR2 SFDVKD. The CDR3 is 18 residues long. J was trimmed by 6 bases and V by 0 bases; bases with no gene match: 11. The CDR3 coding sequence is TGTGCCACCAGTGATTTGCGTGGGGCTAGCGGGACAGTCAATGAGCAGTTCTTC. This encodes CATSDLRGASGTVNEQFF.

The chain joins TRBV12-3 or TRBV12-4 to TRBJ2-7; D is undetermined. Trimming stripped 5 bases from V and 3 bases from J, with 11 bases between. The CDR3 runs to 13 residues. The CDR3 here is CASSTGYGYEQYF. The CDR3 nucleotides are TGTGCCAGCAGTACTGGTTACGGCTACGAGCAGTACTTC.

Ten or more counts support this clonotype. The V and J genes are TRBV10-3 and TRBJ1-1; D is perhaps TRBD1 (6 bases). CDR1 is ENHRY and CDR2 is SYGVKD in the germline V gene. This CDR3 contains 14 residues. Between the trimmed V and J ends, which lost 3 bases and 3 bases, there was a span of 11 bases. The CDR3 sequence is CAISDGRGDTEAFF. CDR3 coding DNA: TGTGCCATCAGTGATGGCAGGGGAGACACTGAAGCTTTCTTT.

The chain recombines TRBV3-1 with TRBJ2-1; possibly TRBD1 for D (6 bases). The germline CDR1 and CDR2 sequences are LGHDT and YNNKEL (reference sequence). The CDR3 is 16 residues long. V was cut by 4 bases and J by 7 bases, with 20 bases left in between. CDR3 amino acids: CASSPLGAGGRNEQFF. CDR3 coding DNA: TGTGCCAGCAGCCCCTTGGGGGCTGGGGGCAGGAATGAGCAGTTCTTC.

The chain recombines TRBV30 with TRBJ2-4; D perhaps matches TRBD1 (6 bases). Germline assignment: CDR1 GTSNPN and CDR2 SVGIG (reference sequence). The CDR3 loop spans 18 amino acids. Trimming took off 5 bases at V and 3 bases at J, with 26 bases between the two ends. The CDR3 sequence: CAWSPQVLEGGIKNIQYF. The DNA of the CDR3 is TGTGCCTGGTCTCCCCAAGTATTGGAAGGGGGTATCAAAAACATTCAGTACTTC.

The CDR3 protein is CASGLPGTGVTEAFF. The CDR3 DNA is TGTGCTAGTGGTTTGCCCGGGACAGGGGTCACTGAAGCTTTCTTT. V and J are TRBV12-5 and TRBJ1-1, with 10 bases aligning to TRBD1. CDR3 length equals 15 residues. Germline V gene sequence: CDR1 LGHNT, CDR2 FRNRAP. J gave up 4 bases and V 2 bases, and 4 bases lay outside the gene matches.

V gene TRBV6-2 or TRBV6-3 combines with J gene TRBJ2-7; D possibly uses TRBD1 or TRBD2 (7 bases each). V gave up 8 bases and J gave up 3 bases, with 17 bases separating them. CDR1 is MNHEY and CDR2 is SVGEGT in the germline V gene. The CDR3 consists of 14 residues. In nucleotides, the CDR3 is TGTGCCAGCCGCGGGGGACAGAATAACTACGAGCAGTACTTC. Its translation: CASRGGQNNYEQYF.

This clonotype occurred a few times. The chain carries TRBV5-1 and TRBJ2-7, with TRBD1 matching 9 bases. CDR1 SGHRS and CDR2 YFSETQ come from the germline V gene. There are 14 residues in the CDR3. V was pared by 0 bases and J by 5 bases, with 3 bases of the junction left unmatched. CDR3 sequence: CASSLGDRVDEQYF. CDR3 in DNA: TGCGCCAGCAGCTTGGGGGACAGGGTCGACGAGCAGTACTTC. Full variable domain (missing parts from reference TRBV5-1 and TRBJ2-7): KAGVTQTPRYLIKTRGQQVTLSCSPISGHRSVSWYQQTPGQGLQFLFEYFSETQRNKGNFPGRFSGRQFSNSRSEMNVSTLELGDSALYLCASSLGDRVDEQYFGPGTRLTVT.

The chain is built from TRBV4-2 and TRBJ2-3, with D unresolved. This CDR3 region has 16 residues. The V gene's germline CDR1 is LGHNA and CDR2 YNFKEQ. The V end lost 0 bases, the J end lost 0 bases, and 10 bases lay between the germline ends. CDR3: CASSQERTMSTDTQYF. The CDR3 coding sequence is TGTGCCAGCAGCCAAGAAAGAACCATGAGCACAGATACGCAGTATTTT.

This clonotype was recorded a few times. This sequence joins TRBV2 and TRBJ1-6; a weak D match, TRBD1 (5 bases). The CDR3 is made up of 19 amino acids. CDR1 and CDR2 from the germline V gene are SNHLY and FYNNEI. V dropped 1 base and J dropped 1 base, with 17 bases sitting between them. The CDR3 reads CASSEVGVRTSSYNSPLHF. The DNA of the CDR3 is TGTGCCAGCAGTGAAGTTGGGGTCCGGACAAGTTCCTATAATTCACCCCTCCACTTT.

This clonotype has a handful of counts. The gene calls are TRBV12-3 or TRBV12-4 and TRBJ2-1; D may be TRBD1 (6 bases). The V gene lost 5 bases and the J gene lost 10 bases, with 15 bases spanning the gap. This CDR3 comprises 13 residues. CDR3 in amino acids: CASSVQGAGEQFF. The CDR3 DNA reads TGTGCCAGCAGTGTACAGGGCGCTGGGGAGCAGTTCTTC.

This clonotype was recorded many times. The chain has TRBV24-1 and TRBJ2-3, with TRBD2 identical over 14 bases. Germline CDR1 reads KGHDR; CDR2 reads SFDVKD. The trim removed 2 bases at V and 0 bases at J, leaving 6 bases unmatched. This CDR3 has 19 residues. CDR3 loop: CATSDSGLAGGTSTDTQYF. CDR3 in DNA: TGTGCCACCAGTGATTCCGGACTAGCGGGAGGTACTAGCACAGATACGCAGTATTTT.

This clonotype has just a few counts. The gene calls are TRBV20-1 and TRBJ2-5, with D possibly being TRBD1 (6 bases). Trimming stripped 1 base from V and 5 bases from J, with 14 bases between. This CDR3 is built from 14 residues. CDR1 is DFQATT and CDR2 is SNEGSKA in the germline V gene (reference sequence). The CDR3 nucleotides are TGCAGTGCTAGAGCCCCAGGGGTCCGGGAGACCCAGTACTTC. As protein: CSARAPGVRETQYF.

The V call is TRBV9, the J call TRBJ1-1; D gene ambiguous. The V and J ends lost 0 bases and 3 bases respectively, with 15 bases between them. CDR3 size: 16 residues. Germline loops: CDR1 SGDLS, CDR2 YYNGEE. The CDR3 spells CASSVDPGGGDTEAFF. The CDR3 nucleotides read TGTGCCAGCAGCGTAGACCCAGGTGGTGGGGACACTGAAGCTTTCTTT.

In its sample, this clonotype was seen a few times. This rearrangement joins TRBV10-3 to TRBJ2-7, with TRBD1 identical over 7 bases. Germline assignment: CDR1 ENHRY and CDR2 SYGVKD. The trim removed 0 bases at V and 2 bases at J, leaving 7 bases unmatched. The CDR3 sequence is 16 residues long. The DNA of the CDR3 is TGTGCCATCAGTGAGTCGAGACAGGGAAATCCCTACGAGCAGTACTTC. As protein: CAISESRQGNPYEQYF.

The chain uses TRBV4-1 and TRBJ2-3; 10 bases agree with TRBD2. The length of the CDR3 is 17 residues. Looked up from germline, CDR1 is MGHRA and CDR2 is YSYEKL. V trimming: 1 base; J trimming: 2 bases; junction bases outside the gene matches: 6. The CDR3 region is CASSQGSLAGTTDTQYF. The CDR3 region has the DNA TGCGCCAGCAGCCAAGGATCACTAGCGGGGACCACAGATACGCAGTATTTT.

This clonotype has at least ten counts. The rearrangement uses TRBV5-1 and TRBJ2-5, with TRBD2 matching over 12 bases. CDR1 is SGHRS, CDR2 YFSETQ, per germline. Trimming at V came to 3 bases and at J to 0 bases, leaving 3 bases not matched to a gene. This CDR3 is built from 16 residues. The CDR3 loop is CASSWRLAGDQETQYF. CDR3 DNA: TGCGCCAGCAGCTGGAGACTAGCGGGGGACCAAGAGACCCAGTACTTC.

This clonotype was seen more than once but under ten times. The CDR3 sequence is CASSFAGGGTGELFF. DNA of the CDR3: TGTGCCAGCAGCTTCGCGGGAGGGGGCACCGGGGAGCTGTTTTTT. The V gene is TRBV7-3, the J gene TRBJ2-2, with 9 bases fitting TRBD2. This CDR3 is 15 amino acids long. Trimming at V came to 3 bases and at J to 4 bases, leaving 3 bases not matched to a gene. CDR1 and CDR2 (germline): SGHTA, FQGTGA.